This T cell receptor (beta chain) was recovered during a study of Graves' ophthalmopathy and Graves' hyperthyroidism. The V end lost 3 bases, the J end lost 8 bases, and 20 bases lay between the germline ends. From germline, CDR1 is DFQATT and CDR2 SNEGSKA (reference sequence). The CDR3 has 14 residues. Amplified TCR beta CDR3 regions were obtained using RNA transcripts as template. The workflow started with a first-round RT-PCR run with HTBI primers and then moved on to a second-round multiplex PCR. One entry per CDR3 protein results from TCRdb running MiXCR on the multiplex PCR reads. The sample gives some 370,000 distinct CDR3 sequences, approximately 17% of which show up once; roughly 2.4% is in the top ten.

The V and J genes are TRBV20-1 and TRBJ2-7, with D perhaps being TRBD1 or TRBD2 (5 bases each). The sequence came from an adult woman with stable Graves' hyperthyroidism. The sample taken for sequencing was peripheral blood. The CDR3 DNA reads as TGCAGTGCTAGTTACTCGGGGACCCTTATGAAGCAGTACTTC. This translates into CSASYSGTLMKQYF.